This T cell receptor (beta chain) was recovered during a study of cytomegalovirus exposure and HLA in healthy donors. Study overall: Genotyping of some 390 donors showed that over 65% belonged to the Caucasian-associated ancestry cluster.

In the case of this clone: Antigen unknown.

The PCR was carried out with 60 Vbeta primers and 13 Jbeta primers. Libraries were prepared by immunoSEQ multiplex PCR; TCRdb keeps only in-frame clonotypes and omits some of them. The data show over 150,000 clones, 80% to 85% seen once. Study-level findings and limits: Per a prior analysis, the majority of TCR beta V segments were productive roughly 87% or roughly 30% of the time. Some TCR beta chains (roughly 150 of them) were listed as cytomegalovirus-associated.

The CDR3 length is 15 residues. V was shortened by 6 bases and J by 5 bases, with 19 bases between the two germline ends. CDR1 and CDR2 (germline): SGHTA, FQGNSA. The rearrangement links TRBV7-2 to TRBJ2-5; a weak D match, TRBD2 (6 bases). Sequenced sample: PBMCs. The source is a boy younger than 10 in good health and CMV-seronegative. The CDR3 here is CASSSGEVTWETQYF. The CDR3 bases are TGTGCCAGCAGTTCGGGGGAGGTGACTTGGGAGACCCAGTACTTC.